This TCR beta chain was recovered during a study of blood T cell repertoires in COVID-19. Looking at the study overall: Samples of COVID-19 (acute and convalescent) were obtained from the United States, Italy and Spain. Sources were T cells, B-cell-depleted T cells, or PBMCs; the material itself was cDNA or gDNA.

As processed by the authors: Counts of nucleated cells, estimated from reference gene primer amplification, were obtained. Only in-frame clones appear in the TCRdb table, and some are missing; sequencing was by immunoSEQ multiplex PCR. V and J calls and clone size follow that table, whereas D and trimming were derived from the DNA. The sample contains roughly 260,000 clones, 80% to 90% of which appear only once. Trimming stripped 2 bases from V and 2 bases from J, with 13 bases between. The CDR3 length is 15 residues. The germline CDR1 and CDR2 sequences are MNHEY and SMNVEV (reference sequence). The sequencing sample was made of peripheral blood. This sequence was found in a woman aged 45-60 years with acute or convalescent COVID-19. The V and J genes are TRBV27 and TRBJ2-7; no clear D gene. This CDR3 reads CASSLLAARPYEQYF. Here the CDR3 DNA reads TGTGCCAGCAGTTTACTGGCAGCGAGACCCTACGAGCAGTACTTC.